This T cell receptor beta chain was sequenced for a study of human T cells and chemical hapten exposure. This clonotype has only a few counts. CDR3 size: 18 residues. V was shortened by 5 bases and J by 4 bases, with 24 bases between the two germline ends. Germline CDR1 LGHNA, CDR2 YNFKEQ. Time point described: pre-sensitization, week 0. Regarding treatment: therapeutic diphenylcyclopropenone sensitization with weekly scalp DPC. TCRdb analysed the RACE reads with MiXCR anew, one entry per CDR3 protein. The table records 80,000 to 100,000 distinct CDR3 sequences, roughly 10% of them present only once. This sequence originates from a woman aged 55-69 years with alopecia areata. Some clones in this sample may be carry-over from other donors' samples. Specimen: whole blood, collected in connection with sensitization to the hapten diphenylcyclopropenone (DPC). This sequence joins TRBV4-2 and TRBJ1-3; a possible D gene is TRBD1 (5 bases). CDR3 residues: CASSSPGTQTMGGNTIYF. DNA for the CDR3: TGTGCCAGCAGCTCCCCCGGGACCCAAACCATGGGAGGAAACACCATATATTTT.